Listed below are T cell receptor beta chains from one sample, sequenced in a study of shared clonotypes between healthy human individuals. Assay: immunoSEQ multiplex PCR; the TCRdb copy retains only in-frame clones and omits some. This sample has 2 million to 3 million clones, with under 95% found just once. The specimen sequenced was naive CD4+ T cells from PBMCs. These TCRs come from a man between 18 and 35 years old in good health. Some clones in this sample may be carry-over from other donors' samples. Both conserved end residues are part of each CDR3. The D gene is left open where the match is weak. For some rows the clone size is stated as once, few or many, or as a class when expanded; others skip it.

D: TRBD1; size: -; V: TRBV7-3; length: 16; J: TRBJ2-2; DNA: TGTGCCAGCAGCTTACCCAGGGGGCGCGACACCGGGGAGCTGTTTTTT; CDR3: CASSLPRGRDTGELFF
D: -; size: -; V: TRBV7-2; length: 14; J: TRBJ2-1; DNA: TGTGCCAGCAGCTTAGCAGGGAGTAACAATGAGCAGTTCTTC; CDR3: CASSLAGSNNEQFF
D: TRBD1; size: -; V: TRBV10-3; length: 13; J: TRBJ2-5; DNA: TGTGCCACCTCACAGGGGATGCAAGAGACCCAGTACTTC; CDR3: CATSQGMQETQYF
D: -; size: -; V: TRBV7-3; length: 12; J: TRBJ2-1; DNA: TGTGCCAGCAGCTTAACCCTAGATGAGCAGTTCTTC; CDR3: CASSLTLDEQFF
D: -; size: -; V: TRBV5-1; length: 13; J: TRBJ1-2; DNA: TGCGCCAGCAGCTTGCAAGTTGACTATGGCTACACCTTC; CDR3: CASSLQVDYGYTF
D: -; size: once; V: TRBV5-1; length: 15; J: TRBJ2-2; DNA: TGCGCCAGCAGCCCTGACACCGGGGACACCGGGGAGCTGTTTTTT; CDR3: CASSPDTGDTGELFF
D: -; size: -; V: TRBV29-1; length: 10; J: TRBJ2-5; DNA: TGCAGCGCCAAGAAAGAGACCCAGTACTTC; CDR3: CSAKKETQYF
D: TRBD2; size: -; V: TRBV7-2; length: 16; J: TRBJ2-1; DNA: TGTGCCAGCAGCTTAGCGCTAAGAGGACTAGGGGTCGAGCAGTTCTTC; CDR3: CASSLALRGLGVEQFF
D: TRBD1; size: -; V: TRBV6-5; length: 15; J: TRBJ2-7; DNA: TGTGCCAGCAGCCGGGAACGGACAGGGCTCAACGAGCAGTACTTC; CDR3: CASSRERTGLNEQYF
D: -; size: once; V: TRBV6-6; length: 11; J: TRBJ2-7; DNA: TGTGCCACGGGCCACTCCTACGAGCAGTACTTC; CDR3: CATGHSYEQYF
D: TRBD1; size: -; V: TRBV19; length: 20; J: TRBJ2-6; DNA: TGTGCCAGTAGTATAGATCTCCCAGACAGGGCCACCTCTGGGGCCAACGTCCTGACTTTC; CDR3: CASSIDLPDRATSGANVLTF
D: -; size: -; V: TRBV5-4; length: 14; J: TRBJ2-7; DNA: TGTGCCAGCAGCTTGGCGAAGGAGCGGGCTCCCCAGTACTTC; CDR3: CASSLAKERAPQYF
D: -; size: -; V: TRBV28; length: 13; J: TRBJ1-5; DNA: TGTGCCAGTCGGGTGGTTAGCAGACAGCCCCAGCATTTT; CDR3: CASRVVSRQPQHF
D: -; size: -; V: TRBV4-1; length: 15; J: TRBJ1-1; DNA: TGCGCCAGCAGCCAAGGTAGGGTAGAGAACACTGAAGCTTTCTTT; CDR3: CASSQGRVENTEAFF
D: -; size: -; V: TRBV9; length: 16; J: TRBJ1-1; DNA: TGTGCCAGCAGCGTAGCTACATTTGGGTTGGGCACTGAAGCTTTCTTT; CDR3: CASSVATFGLGTEAFF
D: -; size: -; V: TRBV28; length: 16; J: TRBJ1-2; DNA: TGTGCCAGCAGTTTGGAACCGGGGGCGGGTAACTATGGCTACACCTTC; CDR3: CASSLEPGAGNYGYTF
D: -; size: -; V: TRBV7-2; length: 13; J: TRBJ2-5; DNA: TGTGCCAGCAGCTTTAGCGGCCAAGAGACCCAGTACTTC; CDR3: CASSFSGQETQYF
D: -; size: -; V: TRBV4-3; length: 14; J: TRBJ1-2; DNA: TGCGCCAGCAGCCAATCGGGACAAAACTATGGCTACACCTTC; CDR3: CASSQSGQNYGYTF
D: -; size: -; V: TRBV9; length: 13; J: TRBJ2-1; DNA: TGTGCCAGCAGCGCCAACGTCCAGAATGAGCAGTTCTTC; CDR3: CASSANVQNEQFF
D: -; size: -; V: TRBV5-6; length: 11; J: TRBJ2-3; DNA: TGTGCCAGCACCCTAGCAGATACGCAGTATTTT; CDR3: CASTLADTQYF
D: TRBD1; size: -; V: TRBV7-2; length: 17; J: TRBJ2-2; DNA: TGTGCCAGCAGCTTAGGCCTTACAGGGGCCAAAGGGGGGGAGCTGTTTTTT; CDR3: CASSLGLTGAKGGELFF
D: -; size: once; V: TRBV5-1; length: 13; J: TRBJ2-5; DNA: TGCGCCAGCAGCATGACTGTCAAAGAGACCCAGTACTTC; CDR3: CASSMTVKETQYF
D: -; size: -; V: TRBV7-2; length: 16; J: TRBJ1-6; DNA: TGTGCCAGCAGCAGCCCGTGGAGCTCCTATAATTCACCCCTCCACTTT; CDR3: CASSSPWSSYNSPLHF
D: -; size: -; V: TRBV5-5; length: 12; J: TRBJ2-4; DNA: TGTGCCAGCAGCTTGGTGTGGGACATTCAGTACTTC; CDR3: CASSLVWDIQYF
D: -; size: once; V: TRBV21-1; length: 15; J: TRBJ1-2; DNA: TGTGCCAGCAGCAAGGGACAGCCCTCCAACTATGGCTACACCTTC; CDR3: CASSKGQPSNYGYTF
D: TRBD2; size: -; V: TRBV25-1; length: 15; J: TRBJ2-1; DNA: TGTGCCAGCAGTGATACTAGCGGGATTTACAATGAGCAGTTCTTC; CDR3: CASSDTSGIYNEQFF
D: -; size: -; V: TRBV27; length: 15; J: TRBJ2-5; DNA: TGTGCCAGCAGTTTATCGCGGTGGGATGTAGAGACCCAGTACTTC; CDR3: CASSLSRWDVETQYF
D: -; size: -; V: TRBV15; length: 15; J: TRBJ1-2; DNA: TGTGCCACCAGCAGAGGTGACGGGGGGTCCTATGGCTACACCTTC; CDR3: CATSRGDGGSYGYTF
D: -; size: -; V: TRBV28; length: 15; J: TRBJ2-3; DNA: TGTGCCAGCAGGACACCCCCCCCTCTGGCAGATACGCAGTATTTT; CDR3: CASRTPPPLADTQYF
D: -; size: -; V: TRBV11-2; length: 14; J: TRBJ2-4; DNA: TGTGCCAGCAGCCGACTAGGAAGGTTTAACATTCAGTACTTC; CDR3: CASSRLGRFNIQYF
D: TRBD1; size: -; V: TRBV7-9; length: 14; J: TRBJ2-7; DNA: TGTGCCAGCAGCTTAAATCAGGGGGACTACGAGCAGTACTTC; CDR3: CASSLNQGDYEQYF
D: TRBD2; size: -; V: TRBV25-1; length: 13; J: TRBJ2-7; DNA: TGTGCCAGCGTGGGAGGGCCTACTTCCGAGCAGTACTTC; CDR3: CASVGGPTSEQYF
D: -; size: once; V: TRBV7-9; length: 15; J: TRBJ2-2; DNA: TGTGCCAGCAGCCCCCGGGAGCCGAACACCGGGGAGCTGTTTTTT; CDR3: CASSPREPNTGELFF
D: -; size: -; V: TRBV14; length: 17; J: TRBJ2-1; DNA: TGTGCCAGCAGCCACGTATGGGCAGGGTACTCCTACAATGAGCAGTTCTTC; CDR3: CASSHVWAGYSYNEQFF